This T cell receptor beta chain was sequenced for a study of T cells expressing NK-cell markers (dated by TCRdb to about 2020). Looking at the study overall: Fewer than ten donors provided sorted CD3+CD56+NKG2C+, CD3+CD56+NKG2C- and CD3+CD56-NKG2C+ T-cell subsets, whose TCR beta-chain repertoires were profiled. Of the eight sequenced donors, seven were found to be HCMV-seropositive and one was found to be HCMV-seronegative. Randomly selected healthy volunteers, three men and five women, were used as the eight sequenced donors. The libraries were sequenced on Illumina HiSeq 2000/2500, MiSeq or NextSeq, producing 2 x 150 bp reads.

The sequencing machine was an Illumina HiSeq 2000. TCR beta cDNA libraries were made by 5'RACE template switching that added a universal primer site and unique molecular identifiers. cDNA synthesis was primed from the TCR beta constant segment, followed by two successive PCR amplification steps. On the authors' methods: MIGEC was used to demultiplex reads and group the reads by UMI, and MiTCR was used to assemble and quantify clonotypes. Only TCR cDNA sequences supported by at least two reads were kept to exclude erroneous sequences. The tcR package was used for downstream repertoire analysis, with clonotypes matched between fractions based on CDR3 nucleotide sequence plus V segment. Antigen specificity was annotated against VDJdb with VDJmatch, allowing one amino acid substitution in CDR3. The reads went through TCRdb reprocessing, and each CDR3 protein sequence gets one entry with no DNA. The V and J calls here are based on TCRdb, not the publication. The sample has about 410,000 distinct CDR3 sequences on record. About 10% of the sample belongs to the ten largest clones.

A word on this clonotype: Its antigen remains unidentified.

HCMV-specific IgG was detected in serum with a commercial ELISA kit to determine HCMV serostatus. Peripheral blood mononuclear cells were isolated from blood by Ficoll density gradient centrifugation. CDR1 and CDR2 were assigned from the germline V gene (reference sequence) as GTSNPN and SVGIG. The CDR3 sequence holds 13 residues, the cysteine and phenylalanine included. The DNA sequence is not available. The investigation overall reported the following: Those dominant clonotypes were again the most abundant among CD3+CD56-NKG2C+ cells in four donors, at roughly 25-60.1%. Whether the expanded NKG2C-expressing T cell clones were specific for HCMV antigens remained unclear. In over 5 donors, the dominant CD3+CD56+NKG2C+ clonotypes were among the top 10 CD8+ clonotypes and accounted for about 1.0-7.5% of CD8+ T cells.

The clonotype comes from a woman between 50 and 59 years old in good health. Donor details come from another sample of the same person, matched by shared clones. The sample consisted of blood T cells: a sorted CD56 or NKG2C T cell subset, CD4+ or CD8+ T cells, or bulk PBMC T cells (not recorded which). Recombination joined TRBV30 with TRBJ2-5. The CDR3 protein sequence reads: CAWSGSGIETQYF.